This paragraph covers one TCR beta chain sequence. Original processing methods: Amplified reference gene primers provided the basis for estimating nucleated cell counts. Clones were read by immunoSEQ multiplex PCR, and TCRdb kept only the in-frame ones, dropping some. V, J and clone size were drawn from that table, and D and trimming were deduced from the DNA. The sample lists approximately 230,000 clones, approximately 83% seen once, with 8.9% in the top ten. The data belong to a study of blood T cell repertoires in COVID-19. Study context: Collection of acute and convalescent COVID-19 samples took place in the United States, Italy and Spain. From T cells, B-cell-depleted T cells, or PBMCs came the material, which was cDNA or gDNA.

This CDR3 has 14 amino acids. V dropped 5 bases and J dropped 4 bases, with 12 bases sitting between them. Germline CDR1 reads WSHSY; CDR2 reads SAAADI. This receptor was obtained from a man older than 75 with acute or convalescent COVID-19. V gene TRBV10-2 combines with J gene TRBJ1-5, with D tentatively TRBD1 (5 bases). Sequences were obtained from peripheral blood. The CDR3 is CASSLTGGNQPQHF. CDR3 in DNA: TGCGCCAGCAGTCTGACGGGGGGGAATCAGCCCCAGCATTTT.